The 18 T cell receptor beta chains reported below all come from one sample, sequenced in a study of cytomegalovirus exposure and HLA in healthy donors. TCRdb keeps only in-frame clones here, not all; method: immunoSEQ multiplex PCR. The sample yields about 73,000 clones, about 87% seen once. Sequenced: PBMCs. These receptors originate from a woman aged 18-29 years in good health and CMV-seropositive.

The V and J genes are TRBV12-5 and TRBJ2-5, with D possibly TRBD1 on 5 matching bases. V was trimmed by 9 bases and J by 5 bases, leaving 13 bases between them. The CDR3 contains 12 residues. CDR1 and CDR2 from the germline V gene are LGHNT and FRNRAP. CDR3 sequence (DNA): TGTGCTAGGAAGGCAGGGATGGAGACCCAGTACTTC. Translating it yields CARKAGMETQYF. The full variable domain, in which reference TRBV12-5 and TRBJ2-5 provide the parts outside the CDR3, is DARVTQTPRHKVTEMGQEVTMRCQPILGHNTVFWYRQTMMQGLELLAYFRNRAPLDDSGMPKDRFSAEMPDATLATLKIQPSEPRDSAVYFCARKAGMETQYFGPGTRLLVL.

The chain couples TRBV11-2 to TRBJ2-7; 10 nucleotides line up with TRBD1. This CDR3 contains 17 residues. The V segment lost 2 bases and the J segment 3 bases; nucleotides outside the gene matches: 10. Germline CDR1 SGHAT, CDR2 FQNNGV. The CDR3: CASSLRGFGTGDYEQYF. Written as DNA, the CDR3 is TGTGCCAGCAGCTTAAGGGGGTTTGGGACAGGGGACTACGAGCAGTACTTC. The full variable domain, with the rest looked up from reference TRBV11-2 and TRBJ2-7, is EAGVAQSPRYKIIEKRQSVAFWCNPISGHATLYWYQQILGQGPKLLIQFQNNGVVDDSQLPKDRFSAERLKGVDSTLKIQPAKLEDSAVYLCASSLRGFGTGDYEQYFGPGTRLTVT.

CDR3 residues: CASSSTRAGGYQPQHF. CDR3 in DNA: TGTGCCAGCAGCTCCACCCGAGCGGGCGGATATCAGCCCCAGCATTTT. The J gene is TRBJ1-5, the V gene TRBV7-9, with no clear D. CDR3 length: 16 residues. The germline V and J ends were trimmed by 4 bases and 5 bases, with 18 bases remaining between them. Per germline, CDR1 SEHNR and CDR2 FQNEAQ (reference sequence).

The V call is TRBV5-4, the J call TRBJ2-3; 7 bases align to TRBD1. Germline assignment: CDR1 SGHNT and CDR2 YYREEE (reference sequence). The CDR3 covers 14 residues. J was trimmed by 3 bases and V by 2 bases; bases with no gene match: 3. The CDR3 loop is CASSFRGRTDTQYF. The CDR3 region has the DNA TGTGCCAGCAGCTTCAGGGGGAGAACAGATACGCAGTATTTT.

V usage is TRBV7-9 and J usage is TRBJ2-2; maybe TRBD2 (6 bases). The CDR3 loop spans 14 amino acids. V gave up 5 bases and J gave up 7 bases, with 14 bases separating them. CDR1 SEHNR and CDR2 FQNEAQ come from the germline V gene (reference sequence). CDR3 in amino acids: CASSRGTAFGELFF. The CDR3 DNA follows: TGTGCCAGCAGCCGGGGGACGGCCTTCGGGGAGCTGTTTTTT. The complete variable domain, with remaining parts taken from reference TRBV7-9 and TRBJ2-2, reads DTGVSQNPRHKITKRGQNVTFRCDPISEHNRLYWYRQTLGQGPEFLTYFQNEAQLEKSRLLSDRFSAERPKGSFSTLEIQRTEQGDSAMYLCASSRGTAFGELFFGEGSRLTVL.

CDR3 loop: CASSQDLRGGPGELFF. In DNA, the CDR3 is TGCGCCAGCAGCCAAGATCTGAGGGGGGGGCCCGGGGAGCTGTTTTTT. The chain joins TRBV4-3 to TRBJ2-2, with D tentatively TRBD2 (7 bases). Trimming removed 0 bases at V and 6 bases at J, with 14 bases between. This CDR3 contains 16 residues. Germline loops: CDR1 LGHNA, CDR2 YSLEER.

CDR3 in amino acids: CASSSGQGVKNIQYF. In DNA form, the CDR3 reads TGTGCCAGCAGTTCGGGACAGGGGGTCAAAAACATTCAGTACTTC. The chain couples TRBV6-5 to TRBJ2-4; 11 nucleotides line up with TRBD1. V shed 4 bases, J shed 3 bases, and the junction held 2 bases outside the gene matches. The CDR3 is 15 residues long. Germline CDR1 reads MNHEY; CDR2 reads SVGAGI.

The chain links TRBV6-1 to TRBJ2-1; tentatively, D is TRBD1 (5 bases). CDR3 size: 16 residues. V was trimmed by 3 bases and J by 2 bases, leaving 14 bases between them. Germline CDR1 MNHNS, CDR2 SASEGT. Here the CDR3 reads CASSDIKGIAYNEQFF. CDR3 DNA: TGTGCCAGCAGTGATATCAAGGGGATAGCCTACAATGAGCAGTTCTTC.

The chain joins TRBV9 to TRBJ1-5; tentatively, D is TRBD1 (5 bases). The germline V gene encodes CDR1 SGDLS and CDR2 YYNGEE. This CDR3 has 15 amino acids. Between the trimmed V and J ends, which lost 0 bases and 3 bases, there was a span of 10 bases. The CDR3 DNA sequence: TGTGCCAGCAGCGTAGATGGCAGGGTCAATCAGCCCCAGCATTTT. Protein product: CASSVDGRVNQPQHF. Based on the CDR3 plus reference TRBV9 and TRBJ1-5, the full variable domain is DSGVTQTPKHLITATGQRVTLRCSPRSGDLSVYWYQQSLDQGLQFLIQYYNGEERAKGNILERFSAQQFPDLHSELNLSSLELGDSALYFCASSVDGRVNQPQHFGDGTRLSIL.

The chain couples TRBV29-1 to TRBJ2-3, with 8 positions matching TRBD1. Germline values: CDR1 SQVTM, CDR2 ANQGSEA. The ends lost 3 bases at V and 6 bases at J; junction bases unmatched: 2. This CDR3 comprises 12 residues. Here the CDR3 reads CSVEGTGDTQYF. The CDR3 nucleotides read TGCAGCGTTGAGGGGACAGGTGATACGCAGTATTTT.

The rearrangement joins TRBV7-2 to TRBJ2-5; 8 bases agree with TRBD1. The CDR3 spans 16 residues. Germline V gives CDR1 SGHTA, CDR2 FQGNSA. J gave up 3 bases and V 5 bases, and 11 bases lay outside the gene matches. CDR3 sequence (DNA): TGTGCCAGCAGCGGAACGCTCGGGACAGGAGAAGAGACCCAGTACTTC. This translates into CASSGTLGTGEETQYF.

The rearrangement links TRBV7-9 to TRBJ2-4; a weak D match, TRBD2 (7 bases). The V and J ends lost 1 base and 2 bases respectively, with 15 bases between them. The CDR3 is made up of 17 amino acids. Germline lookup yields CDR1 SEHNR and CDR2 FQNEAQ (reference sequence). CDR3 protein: CASSLVVTGGSKNIQYF. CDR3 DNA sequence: TGTGCCAGCAGCTTAGTGGTTACGGGGGGCTCCAAAAACATTCAGTACTTC. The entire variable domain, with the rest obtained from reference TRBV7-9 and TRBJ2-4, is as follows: DTGVSQNPRHKITKRGQNVTFRCDPISEHNRLYWYRQTLGQGPEFLTYFQNEAQLEKSRLLSDRFSAERPKGSFSTLEIQRTEQGDSAMYLCASSLVVTGGSKNIQYFGAGTRLSVL.

CDR3 in amino acids: CASRTQGANYGYTF. In DNA, the CDR3 is TGTGCCAGCAGGACACAGGGAGCTAACTATGGCTACACCTTC. The chain has TRBV5-6 and TRBJ1-2, with D possibly being TRBD1 (6 bases). Between the trimmed V and J ends, which lost 5 bases and 0 bases, there was a span of 11 bases. Germline CDR1 SGHDT, CDR2 YYEEEE. CDR3 size: 14 residues. The full variable domain, in which reference TRBV5-6 and TRBJ1-2 provide the parts outside the CDR3, is DAGVTQSPTHLIKTRGQQVTLRCSPKSGHDTVSWYQQALGQGPQFIFQYYEEEERQRGNFPDRFSGHQFPNYSSELNVNALLLGDSALYLCASRTQGANYGYTFGSGTRLTVV.

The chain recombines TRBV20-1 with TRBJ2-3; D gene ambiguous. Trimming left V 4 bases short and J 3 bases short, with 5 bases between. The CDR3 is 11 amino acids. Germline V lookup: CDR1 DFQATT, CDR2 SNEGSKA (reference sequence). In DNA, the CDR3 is TGCAGTGCTACACGGACAGATACGCAGTATTTT. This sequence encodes CSATRTDTQYF.

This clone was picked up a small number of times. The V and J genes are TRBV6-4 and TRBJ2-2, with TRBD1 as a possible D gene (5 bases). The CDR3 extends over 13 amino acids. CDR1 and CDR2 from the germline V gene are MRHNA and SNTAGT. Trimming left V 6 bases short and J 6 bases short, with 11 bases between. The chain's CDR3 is CASSREYAGELFF. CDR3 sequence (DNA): TGTGCCAGCAGCAGGGAATATGCCGGGGAGCTGTTTTTT.

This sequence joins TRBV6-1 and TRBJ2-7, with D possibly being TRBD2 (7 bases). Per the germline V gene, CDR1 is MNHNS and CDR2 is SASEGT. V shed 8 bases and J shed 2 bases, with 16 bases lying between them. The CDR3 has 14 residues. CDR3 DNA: TGTGCCAGCTGGGGGGGACACACTACCTACGAGCAGTACTTC. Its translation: CASWGGHTTYEQYF.

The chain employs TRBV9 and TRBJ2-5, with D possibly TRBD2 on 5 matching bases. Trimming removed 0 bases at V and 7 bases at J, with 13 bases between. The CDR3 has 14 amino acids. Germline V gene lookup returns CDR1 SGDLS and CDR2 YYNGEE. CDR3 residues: CASSVEVEASTQYF. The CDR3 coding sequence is TGTGCCAGCAGCGTAGAGGTGGAGGCTTCGACCCAGTACTTC. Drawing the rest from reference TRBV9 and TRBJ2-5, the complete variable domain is DSGVTQTPKHLITATGQRVTLRCSPRSGDLSVYWYQQSLDQGLQFLIQYYNGEERAKGNILERFSAQQFPDLHSELNLSSLELGDSALYFCASSVEVEASTQYFGPGTRLLVL.

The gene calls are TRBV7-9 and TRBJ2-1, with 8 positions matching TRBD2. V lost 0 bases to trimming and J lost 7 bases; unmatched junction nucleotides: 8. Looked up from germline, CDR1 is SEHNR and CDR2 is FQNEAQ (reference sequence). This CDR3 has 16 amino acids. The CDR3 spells CASSLAPGLGWNEQFF. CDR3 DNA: TGTGCCAGCAGCTTAGCTCCGGGACTAGGATGGAATGAGCAGTTCTTC.